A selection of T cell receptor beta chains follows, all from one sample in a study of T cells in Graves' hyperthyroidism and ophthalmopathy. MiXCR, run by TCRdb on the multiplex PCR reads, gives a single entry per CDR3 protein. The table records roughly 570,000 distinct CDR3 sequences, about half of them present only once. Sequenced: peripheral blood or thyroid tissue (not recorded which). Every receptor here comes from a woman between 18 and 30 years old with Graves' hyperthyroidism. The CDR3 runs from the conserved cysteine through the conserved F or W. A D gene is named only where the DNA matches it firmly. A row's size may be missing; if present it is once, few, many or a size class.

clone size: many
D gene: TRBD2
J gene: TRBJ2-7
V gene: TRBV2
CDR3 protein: CASSEPSGTIEQYF
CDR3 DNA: TGTGCCAGCAGTGAGCCGAGCGGGACGATCGAGCAGTACTTC

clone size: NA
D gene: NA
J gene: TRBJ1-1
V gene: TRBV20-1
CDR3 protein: CSARMGLANTEAFF
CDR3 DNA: TGCAGTGCTAGAATGGGTTTGGCGAACACTGAAGCTTTCTTT

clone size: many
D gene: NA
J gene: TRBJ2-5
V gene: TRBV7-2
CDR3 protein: CASSLGRGGETQYF
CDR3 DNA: TGTGCCAGCAGCTTGGGCAGGGGTGGCGAGACCCAGTACTTC

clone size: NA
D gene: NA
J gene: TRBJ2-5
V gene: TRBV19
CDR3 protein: CALDSLETQYF
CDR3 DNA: TGTGCCCTTGACAGTTTAGAGACCCAGTACTTC

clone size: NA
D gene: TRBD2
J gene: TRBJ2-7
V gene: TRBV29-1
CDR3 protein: CSVGGLAGVNYEQYF
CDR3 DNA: TGCAGCGTTGGGGGACTAGCGGGAGTAAACTACGAGCAGTACTTC

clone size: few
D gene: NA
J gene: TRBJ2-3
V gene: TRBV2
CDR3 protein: CASSEPWPPRGADTQYF
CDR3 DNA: TGTGCCAGCAGTGAACCGTGGCCGCCCCGAGGCGCAGATACGCAGTATTTT

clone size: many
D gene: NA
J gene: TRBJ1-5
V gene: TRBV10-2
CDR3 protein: CASKGNSNQPQHF
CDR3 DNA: TGCGCCAGCAAGGGGAATAGCAATCAGCCCCAGCATTTT

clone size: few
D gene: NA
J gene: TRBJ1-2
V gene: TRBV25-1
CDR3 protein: CASLARGVNYGYTF
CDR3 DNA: TGTGCCAGCTTGGCCCGGGGGGTCAACTATGGCTACACCTTC

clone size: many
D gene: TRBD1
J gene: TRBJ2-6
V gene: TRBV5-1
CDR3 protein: CASTMGTGRSGANVLTF
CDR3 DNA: TGCGCCAGCACCATGGGGACAGGCCGCTCTGGGGCCAACGTCCTGACTTTC

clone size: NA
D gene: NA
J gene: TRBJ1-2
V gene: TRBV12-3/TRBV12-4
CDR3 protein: CASSPTKSYTF
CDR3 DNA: TGTGCCAGCAGTCCAACTAAGAGCTACACCTTC

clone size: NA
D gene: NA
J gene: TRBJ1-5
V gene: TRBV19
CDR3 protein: CASSMLGGRQPQHF
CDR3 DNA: TGTGCCAGTAGTATGCTAGGGGGACGTCAGCCCCAGCATTTT

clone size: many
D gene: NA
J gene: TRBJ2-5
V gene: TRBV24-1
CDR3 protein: CATSMGGRGEETQYF
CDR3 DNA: TGTGCCACCAGCATGGGGGGCAGGGGAGAGGAGACCCAGTACTTC

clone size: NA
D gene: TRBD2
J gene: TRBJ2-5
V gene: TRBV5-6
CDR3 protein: CASGASSGRPQETQYF
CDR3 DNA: TGTGCCAGTGGCGCGAGCAGCGGGAGGCCTCAAGAGACCCAGTACTTC

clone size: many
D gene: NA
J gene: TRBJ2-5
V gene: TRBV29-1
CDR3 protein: CSVELQETQYF
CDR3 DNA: TGCAGCGTTGAATTACAAGAGACCCAGTACTTC

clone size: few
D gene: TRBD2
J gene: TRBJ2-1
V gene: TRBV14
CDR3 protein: CASSRLAGVGEQFF
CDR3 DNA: TGTGCCAGCAGCCGACTAGCGGGAGTGGGTGAGCAGTTCTTC

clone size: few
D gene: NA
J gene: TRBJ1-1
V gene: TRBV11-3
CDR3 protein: CASSLDQAGGAFF
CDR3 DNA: TGTGCCAGCAGCTTAGATCAGGCGGGGGGAGCTTTCTTT

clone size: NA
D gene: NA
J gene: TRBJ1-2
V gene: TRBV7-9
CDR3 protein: CATGERTLYGYTF
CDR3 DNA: TGTGCCACAGGGGAACGGACCCTCTATGGCTACACCTTC

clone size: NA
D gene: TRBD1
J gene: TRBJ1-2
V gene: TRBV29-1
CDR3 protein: CSQGAWDYGYTF
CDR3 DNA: TGCAGCCAGGGGGCTTGGGACTACGGCTACACCTTC

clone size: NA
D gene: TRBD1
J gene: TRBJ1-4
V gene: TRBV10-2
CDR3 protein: CASSESGTGHEKLFF
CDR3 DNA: TGCGCCAGCAGTGAGTCCGGGACAGGACATGAAAAACTGTTTTTT

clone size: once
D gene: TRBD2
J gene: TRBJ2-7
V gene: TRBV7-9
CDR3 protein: CASSSNRGDSYEQYF
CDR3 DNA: TGTGCCAGCAGCTCGAACCGGGGGGACTCCTACGAGCAGTACTTC

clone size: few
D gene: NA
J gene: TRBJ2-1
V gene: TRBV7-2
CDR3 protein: CASSLVEVNNEQFF
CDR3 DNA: TGTGCCAGCAGCTTAGTGGAAGTGAACAATGAGCAGTTCTTC

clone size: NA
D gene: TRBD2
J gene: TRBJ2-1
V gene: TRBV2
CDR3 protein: CASSWREGHDEQFF
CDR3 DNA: TGTGCCAGCAGCTGGCGGGAGGGCCATGATGAGCAGTTCTTC

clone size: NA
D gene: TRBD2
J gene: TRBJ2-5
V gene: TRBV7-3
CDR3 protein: CASSVGQREGPGETQYF
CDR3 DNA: TGTGCCAGCAGCGTAGGCCAGCGGGAGGGCCCGGGGGAGACCCAGTACTTC

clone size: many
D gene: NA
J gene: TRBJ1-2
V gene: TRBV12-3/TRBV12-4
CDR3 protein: CASSLTGFDGYTF
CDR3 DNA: TGTGCCAGCAGTTTAACAGGATTCGATGGCTACACCTTC

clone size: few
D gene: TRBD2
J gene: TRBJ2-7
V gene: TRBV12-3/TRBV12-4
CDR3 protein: CASKREGPAYEQYF
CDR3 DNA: TGTGCCAGCAAGCGGGAGGGCCCGGCCTACGAGCAGTACTTC

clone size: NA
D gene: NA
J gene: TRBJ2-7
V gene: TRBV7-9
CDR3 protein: CASRGLHYEQYF
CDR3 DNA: TGTGCCAGCCGCGGTCTCCACTACGAGCAGTACTTC

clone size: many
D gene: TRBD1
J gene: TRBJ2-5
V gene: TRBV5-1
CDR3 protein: CASSRDRVGETQYF
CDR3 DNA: TGCGCCAGCAGCCGCGACAGGGTAGGAGAGACCCAGTACTTC

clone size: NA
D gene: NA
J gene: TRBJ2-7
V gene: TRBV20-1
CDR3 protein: CSARGWEEEQYF
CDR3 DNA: TGCAGTGCTAGAGGATGGGAAGAAGAGCAGTACTTC

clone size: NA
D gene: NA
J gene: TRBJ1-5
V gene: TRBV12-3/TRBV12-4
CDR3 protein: CASTMAGNQPQHF
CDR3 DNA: TGTGCCAGCACCATGGCGGGAAATCAGCCCCAGCATTTT

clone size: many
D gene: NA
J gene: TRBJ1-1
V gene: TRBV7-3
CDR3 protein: CASSTSGNTEAFF
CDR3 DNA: TGTGCCAGCAGCACATCAGGGAACACTGAAGCTTTCTTT

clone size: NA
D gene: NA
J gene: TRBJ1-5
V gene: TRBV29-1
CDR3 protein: CSVRAGATHQPQHF
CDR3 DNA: TGCAGCGTTAGGGCAGGGGCGACTCATCAGCCCCAGCATTTT

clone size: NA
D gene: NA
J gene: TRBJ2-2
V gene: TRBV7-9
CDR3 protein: CASSLASGPTGELFF
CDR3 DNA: TGTGCCAGCAGCTTAGCTAGCGGCCCCACCGGGGAGCTGTTTTTT

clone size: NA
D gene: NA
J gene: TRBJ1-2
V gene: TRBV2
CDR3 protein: CASSALEAGYTF
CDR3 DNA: TGTGCCAGCAGTGCCCTGGAGGCTGGCTACACCTTC

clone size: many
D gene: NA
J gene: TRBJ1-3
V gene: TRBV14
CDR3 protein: CASSQYGQRSGNTIYF
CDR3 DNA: TGTGCCAGCAGCCAATATGGACAACGCTCTGGAAACACCATATATTTT

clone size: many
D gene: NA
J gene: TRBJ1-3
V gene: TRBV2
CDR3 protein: CASGQTGDSGNTIYF
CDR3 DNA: TGTGCCAGCGGGCAGACAGGCGACTCTGGAAACACCATATATTTT

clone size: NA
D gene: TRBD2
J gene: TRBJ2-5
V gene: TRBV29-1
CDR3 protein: CSVRAGDPSGSETQYF
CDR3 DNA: TGCAGCGTTAGGGCAGGGGATCCTAGCGGGAGTGAGACCCAGTACTTC

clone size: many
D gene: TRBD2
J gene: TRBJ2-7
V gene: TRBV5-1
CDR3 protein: CASSYSTSGESYEQYF
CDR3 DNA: TGCGCCAGCAGCTACAGTACTAGCGGGGAGTCCTACGAGCAGTACTTC

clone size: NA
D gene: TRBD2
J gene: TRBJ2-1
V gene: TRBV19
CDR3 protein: CASSFLRTSGRDNEQFF
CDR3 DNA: TGTGCCAGTAGTTTTCTCCGGACTAGCGGGAGGGACAATGAGCAGTTCTTC

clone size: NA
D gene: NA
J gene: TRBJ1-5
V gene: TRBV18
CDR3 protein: CASSPGVRGQPQHF
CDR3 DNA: TGTGCCAGCTCACCGGGGGTGAGGGGGCAGCCCCAGCATTTT

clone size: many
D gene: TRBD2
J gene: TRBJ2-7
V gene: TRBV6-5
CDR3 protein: CASSAGLAGVIYEQYF
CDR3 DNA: TGTGCCAGCAGTGCGGGACTAGCGGGAGTCATCTACGAGCAGTACTTC

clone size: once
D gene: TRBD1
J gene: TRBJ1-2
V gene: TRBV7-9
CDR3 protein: CASSSIRDRVDTF
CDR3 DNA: TGTGCCAGCAGCTCTATCCGGGACAGGGTAGACACCTTC

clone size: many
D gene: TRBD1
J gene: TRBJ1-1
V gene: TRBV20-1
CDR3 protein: CSAKTGAHTEAFF
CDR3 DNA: TGCAGTGCAAAAACAGGGGCCCACACTGAAGCTTTCTTT

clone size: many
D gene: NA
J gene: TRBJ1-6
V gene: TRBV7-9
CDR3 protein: CASNQAGEGNSPLHF
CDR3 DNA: TGTGCCAGCAACCAGGCAGGGGAGGGAAATTCACCCCTCCACTTT

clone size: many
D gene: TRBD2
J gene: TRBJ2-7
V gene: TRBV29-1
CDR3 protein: CSVGLAGGKIYEQYF
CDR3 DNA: TGCAGCGTCGGACTAGCGGGAGGTAAAATTTACGAGCAGTACTTC